These 4 T cell receptor beta chains were sequenced from one sample in a study of T cell changes during pregnancy in multiple sclerosis. Assay: immunoSEQ multiplex PCR; the TCRdb copy retains only in-frame clones and omits some. This sample carries about 99,000 clones, approximately 90% of them seen once, and the ten largest clones take 0.8% to 1%. The specimen was peripheral blood, collected after pregnancy. The receptors were sampled from a female donor with multiple sclerosis, enrolled in a pregnancy study.

This clone was counted between two and nine times. V gene TRBV6-5 combines with J gene TRBJ1-6; maybe TRBD1 (6 bases). The CDR3 totals 16 residues. In germline, CDR1 is MNHEY, CDR2 SVGAGI. The V end lost 3 bases, the J end lost 9 bases, and 18 bases lay between the germline ends. CDR3 bases: TGTGCCAGCAGTTATGAGGGCCGGGGGGGCCGTTCACCCCTCCACTTT. Its translation: CASSYEGRGGRSPLHF.

The V and J genes are TRBV4-2 and TRBJ2-5; 9 bases agree with TRBD2. The germline V gene encodes CDR1 LGHNA and CDR2 YNFKEQ. Trimming at V came to 0 bases and at J to 5 bases, leaving 7 bases not matched to a gene. This CDR3 has 16 amino acids. In nucleotides, the CDR3 is TGTGCCAGCAGCCAAGACGCGGCCCTAGCGGGGGAGACCCAGTACTTC. Protein: CASSQDAALAGETQYF.

This chain joins TRBV11-2 and TRBJ1-1; tentatively, D is TRBD1 (6 bases). The V end lost 4 bases, the J end lost 3 bases, and 9 bases lay between the germline ends. Germline CDR1 SGHAT, CDR2 FQNNGV. The CDR3 has 13 residues. The chain's CDR3 is CASSSGQHTEAFF. The CDR3 coding sequence is TGTGCCAGCAGCTCCGGACAGCACACTGAAGCTTTCTTT.

This clone was observed a single time. The chain has TRBV10-2 and TRBJ1-5, with 8 bases matching TRBD1. The CDR3 spans 15 residues. Germline V CDR1 and CDR2: WSHSY, SAAADI. V gave up 6 bases and J gave up 4 bases; unmatched junction bases: 8. The CDR3 spells CASSPRTGLNQPQHF. The CDR3 DNA reads as TGCGCCAGCAGCCCCCGGACAGGGTTGAATCAGCCCCAGCATTTT.